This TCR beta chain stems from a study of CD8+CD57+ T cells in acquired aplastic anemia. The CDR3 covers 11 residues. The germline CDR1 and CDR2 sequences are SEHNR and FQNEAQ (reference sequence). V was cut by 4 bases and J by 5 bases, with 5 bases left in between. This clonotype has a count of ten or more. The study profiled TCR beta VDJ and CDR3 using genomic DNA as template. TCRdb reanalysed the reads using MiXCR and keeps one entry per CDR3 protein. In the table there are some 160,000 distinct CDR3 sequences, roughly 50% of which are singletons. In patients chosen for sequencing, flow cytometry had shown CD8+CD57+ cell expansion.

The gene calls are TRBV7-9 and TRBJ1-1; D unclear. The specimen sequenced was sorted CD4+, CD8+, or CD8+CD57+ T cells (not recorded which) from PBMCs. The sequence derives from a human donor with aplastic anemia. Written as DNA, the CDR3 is TGTGCCAGCAGCTCCTCTACTGAAGCTTTCTTT. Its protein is CASSSSTEAFF.